A single T cell receptor (beta chain) is shown here with its context. Its target is not known. This specimen includes other DNA sequences encoding the same CDR3. The record originates from a study of OX40 agonist ivuxolimab in advanced cancers. Clones were read by immunoSEQ multiplex PCR, and TCRdb kept only the in-frame ones, dropping some. The sample has 89,000 or so clones, about 90% seen once; the top ten hold 8.4%. General study findings and limits: Normalized T-cell clonal expansion was also low in a subset of nonresponders. At 0.1 to 3.0 mg/kg and by week 6, CD4+ and CD8+ T cells in the blood had expanded clonally. More expanded clones were seen, on average, in CD8+ T cells than in CD4+. Clonal expansion in partial responders at 0.1-3.0 mg/kg ranked among the lowest.

Source: CD4+ or CD8+ T cells sorted from blood, taken in a trial of the OX40 agonist ivuxolimab. The receptor comes from an adult with an advanced solid tumor such as melanoma, head and neck, liver or kidney cancer.

The CDR3 DNA is TGTGCCAGCAGTTTGGTGGCCGGGGAGCTGTTTTTT. Protein sequence: CASSLVAGELFF. The chain combines TRBV27 with TRBJ2-2; unclear D gene. V dropped 3 bases and J dropped 6 bases, with 5 bases sitting between them. The V gene's germline CDR1 is MNHEY and CDR2 SMNVEV (reference sequence). The CDR3 runs to 12 residues.